This TCR beta chain was sequenced during a study of T cell responses to AZD1222 COVID-19 vaccine. Whole-study results and caveats: Spike-wide coverage was observed for vaccine-associated CD4 TCRs, with dominant responses at 160-218 and 743-854. Only a handful of AZD1222 recipients were seropositive at baseline. No day 14 peak samples; only post-peak repertoires were characterized.

With regard to this clone: Its antigen is unknown.

The protocol was immunoSEQ multiplex PCR, while the TCRdb copy is restricted to in-frame clones and leaves out a portion. Of 150,000 or so clones in the sample, 94% were seen once. The CDR3 has 13 amino acids. The germline gives CDR1 MGHRA, CDR2 YSYEKL. The germline V and J ends were trimmed by 2 bases and 2 bases, with 6 bases remaining between them. The receptor was isolated from an adult who received the AZD1222 COVID-19 vaccine. Specimen: peripheral blood, collected 28 days after the second AZD1222 dose. This rearrangement joins TRBV4-1 to TRBJ1-1; the D is unclear. This chain's CDR3 is CASSQNRNTEAFF. The DNA of the CDR3 is TGCGCCAGCAGCCAAAACCGAAACACTGAAGCTTTCTTT.